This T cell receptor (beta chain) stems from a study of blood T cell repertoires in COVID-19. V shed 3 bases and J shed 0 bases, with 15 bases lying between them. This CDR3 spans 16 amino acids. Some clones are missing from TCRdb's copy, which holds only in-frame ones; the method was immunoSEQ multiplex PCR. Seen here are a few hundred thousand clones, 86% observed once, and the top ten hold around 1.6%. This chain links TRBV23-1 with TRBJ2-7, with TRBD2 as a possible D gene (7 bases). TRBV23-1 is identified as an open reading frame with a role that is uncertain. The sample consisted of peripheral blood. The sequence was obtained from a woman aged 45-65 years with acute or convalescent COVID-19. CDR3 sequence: CASSHLGRGASYEQYF. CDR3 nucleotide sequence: TGCGCCAGCAGTCACCTGGGGAGGGGGGCCTCCTACGAGCAGTACTTC.